Listed below are T cell receptor beta chains from one sample, sequenced in a study of cytomegalovirus exposure and HLA in healthy donors. The method was immunoSEQ multiplex PCR; TCRdb's version includes in-frame clones alone and lacks a portion of them. The sample yields about 100,000 clones, 76% seen once. Sequencing used PBMCs. The receptors shown here come from a woman aged 60-70 years in good health and CMV-seropositive. The CDR3 runs from the conserved cysteine through the conserved F or W. D genes are given only for firm matches. Rows may omit the clone size; those that give it use once, few, many or a size class.

v_call	clone_size	j_call	d_call	cdr3_nt	cdr3_aa
TRBV7-9	many	TRBJ1-4	.	TGTGCCAGCAGCTCCCAGGCAGGGATGAATGAAAAACTGTTTTTT	CASSSQAGMNEKLFF
TRBV14	.	TRBJ1-4	.	TGTGCCAGCACGGGGAGATTGGGTGAAAAACTGTTTTTT	CASTGRLGEKLFF
TRBV30	.	TRBJ2-7	.	TGTGCCTGGAGTCAGGGGCCCGAGCAGTACTTC	CAWSQGPEQYF
TRBV15	.	TRBJ2-7	.	TGTGCCACCAGCAGAGATCCCGGGTGGGAGCAGTACTTC	CATSRDPGWEQYF
TRBV6-1	few	TRBJ2-2	TRBD1	TGTGCCAGCAGTGAAAAGGGGGCTGGCACCGGGGAGCTGTTTTTT	CASSEKGAGTGELFF
TRBV28	.	TRBJ1-4	.	TGTGCCAGCAGTTTCAGGCAGGATAATGAAAAACTGTTTTTT	CASSFRQDNEKLFF
TRBV27	.	TRBJ1-1	.	TGTGCCAGCAGGTCAGGCCCCGCTGAAGCTTTCTTT	CASRSGPAEAFF
TRBV6-4	few	TRBJ2-1	TRBD2	TGTGCCAGCAGGGGACTAGCGGGAGGTGAGCAGTTCTTC	CASRGLAGGEQFF
TRBV5-4	.	TRBJ2-7	TRBD2	TGTGCCAGCAGCTTGGGGGGAGGGTACGAGCAGTACTTC	CASSLGGGYEQYF
TRBV10-3	.	TRBJ1-3	.	TGTGCCATCAGGGGACACTCTGGAAACACCATATATTTT	CAIRGHSGNTIYF
TRBV28	.	TRBJ2-1	.	TGTGCCAGCAGTTTGCCCCCTGACAGTTTCCCCTACAATGAGCAGTTCTTC	CASSLPPDSFPYNEQFF
TRBV27	.	TRBJ1-5	.	TGTGCCAGCACTCCCCGGGCGGGGGGGAATCAGCCCCAGCATTTT	CASTPRAGGNQPQHF
TRBV5-1	few	TRBJ2-6	.	TGCGCCAGTTCTATTGATAGTTCTGGGGCCAACGTCCTGACTTTC	CASSIDSSGANVLTF
TRBV2	.	TRBJ1-4	.	TGTGCCAGCACGTCCCGCAGGGGAGATGAAAAACTGTTTTTT	CASTSRRGDEKLFF
TRBV29-1	few	TRBJ2-5	TRBD2	TGCAGCGTTGAGGGCCGACTAGCGGAACAAGAGACCCAGTACTTC	CSVEGRLAEQETQYF
TRBV28	.	TRBJ1-1	TRBD1	TGTGCCAGCAGACCACCACAGGGGTATGCAGCTTTCTTT	CASRPPQGYAAFF
TRBV15	.	TRBJ2-3	TRBD2	TGTGCCACCAGCAGAGGCGTGGCTAGCGGGAGCACAGATACGCAGTATTTT	CATSRGVASGSTDTQYF
TRBV2	.	TRBJ1-1	.	TGTGCCAGCAGTGGGCTGACGAACTACGAAGCTTTCTTT	CASSGLTNYEAFF
TRBV30	.	TRBJ1-6	.	TGTGCCTGGAGTCCACAGGGAAGCAATTCACCCCTCCACTTT	CAWSPQGSNSPLHF
TRBV2	.	TRBJ2-1	.	TGTGCCAGCAGTGAACGGAATGAGCAGTTCTTC	CASSERNEQFF
TRBV28	.	TRBJ2-7	TRBD1	TGTGCCAGCCAATTACAGGGGGCGTTGTACTTC	CASQLQGALYF
TRBV10-3	.	TRBJ1-3	.	TGTGCCATCAGTGAGCAACAGGTCTCCTCTGGAAACACCATATATTTT	CAISEQQVSSGNTIYF
TRBV29-1	.	TRBJ1-2	.	TGCAGCGTATCAGGTCGCTATGGCTACACCTTC	CSVSGRYGYTF
TRBV9	.	TRBJ1-1	.	TGTGCCAGCAGCGTAGCTGCGGGGACTGAAGCTTTCTTT	CASSVAAGTEAFF
TRBV7-9	.	TRBJ1-5	.	TGTGCCAGCAGCCTACAGGGAAAAAATCAGCCCCAGCATTTT	CASSLQGKNQPQHF
TRBV19	many	TRBJ1-1	.	TGTGCCAGTAGTCCCCAACGTGGCGGAACTGAAGCTTTCTTT	CASSPQRGGTEAFF
TRBV13	.	TRBJ2-7	.	TGTGCCAGCAGCTTAGTGGGGGCGCTAGAGAACGAGCAGTACTTC	CASSLVGALENEQYF
TRBV2	.	TRBJ1-2	.	TGTGCCAGTCTGAATAATGGCCAATGGGGCTACACCTTC	CASLNNGQWGYTF
TRBV5-4	once	TRBJ2-7	TRBD1	TGTGCCAGCAGCTTCGGGGACAGGGTATACGAGCAGTACTTC	CASSFGDRVYEQYF
TRBV27	.	TRBJ2-7	TRBD2	TGTGCCAGCAGTTTCTCTAGCGGGACTAGCGGGTCCTACGAGCAGTACTTC	CASSFSSGTSGSYEQYF
TRBV2	.	TRBJ2-7	TRBD2	TGTGCCAGCAGTGCCGGGACTAGGGGTGCCGAGCAGTACTTC	CASSAGTRGAEQYF
TRBV11-1	.	TRBJ2-5	TRBD2	TGTGCCAGCAGCATTTCGTCTAGCGGGAGGACGGAGACCCAGTACTTC	CASSISSSGRTETQYF
TRBV10-3	few	TRBJ2-3	.	TGTGCCATCAGTGAATATTCGTCGGATACGCAGTATTTT	CAISEYSSDTQYF
TRBV19	.	TRBJ2-1	TRBD1	TGTGCCAGCAGGGGGGACAGGGGGCTTTATGAGCAGTTCTTC	CASRGDRGLYEQFF
TRBV5-1	.	TRBJ2-5	.	TGCGCCAGCAGCTTGGTTGGAGGGCAAGAGACCCAGTACTTC	CASSLVGGQETQYF